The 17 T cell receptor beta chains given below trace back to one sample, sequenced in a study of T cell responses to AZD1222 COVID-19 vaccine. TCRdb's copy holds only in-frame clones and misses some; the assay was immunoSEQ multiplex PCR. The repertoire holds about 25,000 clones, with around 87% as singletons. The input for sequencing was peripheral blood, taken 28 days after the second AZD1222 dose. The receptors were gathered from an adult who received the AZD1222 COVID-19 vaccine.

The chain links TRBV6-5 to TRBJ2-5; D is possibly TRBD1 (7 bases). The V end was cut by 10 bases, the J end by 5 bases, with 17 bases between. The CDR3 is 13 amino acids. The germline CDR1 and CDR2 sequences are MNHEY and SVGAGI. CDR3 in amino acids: CATGGPGGETQYF. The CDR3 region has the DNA TGTGCCACAGGGGGTCCTGGGGGGGAGACCCAGTACTTC.

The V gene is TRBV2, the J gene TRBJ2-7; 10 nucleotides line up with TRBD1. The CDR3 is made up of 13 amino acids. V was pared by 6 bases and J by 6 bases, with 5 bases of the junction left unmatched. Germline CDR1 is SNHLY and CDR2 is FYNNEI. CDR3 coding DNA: TGTGCCAGCAGAGGGACAGGGGACGGCGAGCAGTACTTC. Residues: CASRGTGDGEQYF. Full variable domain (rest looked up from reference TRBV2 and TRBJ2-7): EPEVTQTPSHQVTQMGQEVILRCVPISNHLYFYWYRQILGQKVEFLVSFYNNEISEKSEIFDDQFSVERPDGSNFTLKIRSTKLEDSAMYFCASRGTGDGEQYFGPGTRLTVT.

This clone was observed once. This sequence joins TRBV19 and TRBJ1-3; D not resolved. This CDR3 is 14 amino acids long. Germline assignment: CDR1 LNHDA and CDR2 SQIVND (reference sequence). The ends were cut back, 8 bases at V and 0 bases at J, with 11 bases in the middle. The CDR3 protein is CASQRQNSGNTIYF. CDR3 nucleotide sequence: TGTGCCAGTCAGCGCCAGAACTCTGGAAACACCATATATTTT.

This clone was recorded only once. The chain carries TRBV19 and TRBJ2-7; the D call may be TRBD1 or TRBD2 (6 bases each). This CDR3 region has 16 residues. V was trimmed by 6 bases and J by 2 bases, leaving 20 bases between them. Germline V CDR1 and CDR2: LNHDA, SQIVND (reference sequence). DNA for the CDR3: TGTGCCAGTAGCTTATCGACCGGGGGCAAAGCCTACGAGCAGTACTTC. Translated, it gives CASSLSTGGKAYEQYF.

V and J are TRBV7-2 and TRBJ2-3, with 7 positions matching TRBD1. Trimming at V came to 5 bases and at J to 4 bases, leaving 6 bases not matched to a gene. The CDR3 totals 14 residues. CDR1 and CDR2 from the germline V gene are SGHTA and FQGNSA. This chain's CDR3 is CASSPGQAPDTQYF. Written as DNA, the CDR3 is TGTGCCAGCAGCCCCGGACAGGCCCCAGATACGCAGTATTTT.

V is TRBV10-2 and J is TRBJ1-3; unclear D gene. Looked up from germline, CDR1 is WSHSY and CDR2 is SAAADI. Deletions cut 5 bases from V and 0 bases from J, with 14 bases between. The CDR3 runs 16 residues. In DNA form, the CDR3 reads TGCGCCAGCAGTAGACATGGAAGTGTCTCTGGAAACACCATATATTTT. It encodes CASSRHGSVSGNTIYF.

The DNA of the CDR3 is TGTGCCAGCAGCCATCCCGACAGGGACGGTGGCTACACCTTC. Its translation is CASSHPDRDGGYTF. This chain connects TRBV3-1 (or the pseudogene TRBV3-2) to TRBJ1-2, with 7 bases fitting TRBD1. The trim removed 3 bases at V and 7 bases at J, leaving 8 bases unmatched. Germline loops: CDR1 LGHDT, CDR2 YNNKEL (reference sequence). This CDR3 is built from 14 residues.

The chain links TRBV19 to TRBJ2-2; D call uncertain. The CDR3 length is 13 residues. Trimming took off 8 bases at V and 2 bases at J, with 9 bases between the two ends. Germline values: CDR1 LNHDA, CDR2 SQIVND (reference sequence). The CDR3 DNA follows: TGTGCCAGTGCAGCTAGTAACACCGGGGAGCTGTTTTTT. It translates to CASAASNTGELFF.

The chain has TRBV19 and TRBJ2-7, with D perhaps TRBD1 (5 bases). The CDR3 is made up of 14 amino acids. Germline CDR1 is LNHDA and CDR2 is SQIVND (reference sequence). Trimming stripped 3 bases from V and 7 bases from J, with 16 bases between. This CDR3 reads CASSIGQGSREQYF. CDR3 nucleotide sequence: TGTGCCAGTAGTATCGGGCAGGGATCGAGAGAGCAGTACTTC.

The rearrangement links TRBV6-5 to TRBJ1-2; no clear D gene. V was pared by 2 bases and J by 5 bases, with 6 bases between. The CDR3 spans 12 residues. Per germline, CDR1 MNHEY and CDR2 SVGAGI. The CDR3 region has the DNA TGTGCCAGCAGTTACAAAGGGTATGGCTACACCTTC. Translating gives CASSYKGYGYTF.

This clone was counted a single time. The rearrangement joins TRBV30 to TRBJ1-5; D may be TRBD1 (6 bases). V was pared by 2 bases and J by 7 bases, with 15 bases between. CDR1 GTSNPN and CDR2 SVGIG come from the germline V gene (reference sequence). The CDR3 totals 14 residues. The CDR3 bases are TGTGCCTGGAGTTCATACCCGCAGGGGCAGCCCCAGCATTTT. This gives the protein CAWSSYPQGQPQHF.

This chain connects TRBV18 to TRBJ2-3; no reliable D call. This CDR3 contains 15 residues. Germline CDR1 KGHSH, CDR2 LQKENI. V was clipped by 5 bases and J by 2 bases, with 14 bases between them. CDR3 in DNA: TGTGCCAGCTCAACCAAGGTAACCAACACAGATACGCAGTATTTT. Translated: CASSTKVTNTDTQYF.

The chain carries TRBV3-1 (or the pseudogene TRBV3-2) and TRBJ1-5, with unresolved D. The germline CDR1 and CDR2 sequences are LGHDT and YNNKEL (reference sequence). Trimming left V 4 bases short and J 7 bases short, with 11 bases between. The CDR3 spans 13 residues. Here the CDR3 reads CASSPTLEQPQHF. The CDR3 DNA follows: TGTGCCAGCAGCCCGACCCTGGAGCAGCCCCAGCATTTT.

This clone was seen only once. The DNA of the CDR3 is TGTGCCACCGGCCCCGACGGCCGTGGTGAAGCTTTCTTT. Amino acid sequence: CATGPDGRGEAFF. The chain uses TRBV15 and TRBJ1-1; the D is unclear. V was shortened by 8 bases and J by 7 bases, with 17 bases between the two germline ends. CDR1 and CDR2 (germline): LNHNV, YYDKDF (reference sequence). The CDR3 spans 13 residues.

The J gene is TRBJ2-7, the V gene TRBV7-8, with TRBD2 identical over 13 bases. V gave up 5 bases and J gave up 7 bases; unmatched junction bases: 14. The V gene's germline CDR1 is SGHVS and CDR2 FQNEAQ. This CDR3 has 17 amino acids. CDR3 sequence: CASSGELPGLAGREQYF. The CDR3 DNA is TGTGCCAGCAGCGGAGAACTACCGGGACTAGCGGGACGGGAGCAGTACTTC.

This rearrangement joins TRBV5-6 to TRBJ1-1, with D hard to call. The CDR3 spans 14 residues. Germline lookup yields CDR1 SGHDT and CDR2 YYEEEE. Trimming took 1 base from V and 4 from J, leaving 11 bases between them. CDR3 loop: CASSLPGVATEAFF. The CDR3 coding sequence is TGTGCCAGCAGCTTGCCAGGAGTGGCCACTGAAGCTTTCTTT.

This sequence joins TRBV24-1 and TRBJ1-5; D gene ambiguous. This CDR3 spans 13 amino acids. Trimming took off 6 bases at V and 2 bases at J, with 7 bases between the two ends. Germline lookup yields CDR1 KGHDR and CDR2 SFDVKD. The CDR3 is CATSRGGNQPQHF. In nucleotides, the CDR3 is TGTGCCACCAGTCGTGGTGGCAATCAGCCCCAGCATTTT.